A single sample gave rise to the 23 T cell receptor beta chains below, sequenced in a study of T cell repertoires in cytomegalovirus infection. TCRdb used MiXCR to reprocess the reads, holding one entry per CDR3 protein. The table has more than 250,000 distinct CDR3 sequences, around 25% seen once. Their antigen targets remain unknown. The sample here was cultured PBMCs, taken from culture after CMV antigen stimulation. The source of these receptors is a human donor in good health (CMV status not recorded). Some clones in this sample may be carry-over from other donors' samples.

This chain joins TRBV6-2 or TRBV6-3 and TRBJ2-7; a weak D match, TRBD2 (7 bases). The ends were cut back, 6 bases at V and 3 bases at J, with 15 bases in the middle. The CDR3 has 14 amino acids. Germline V CDR1 and CDR2: MNHEY, SVGEGT. The CDR3 loop reads CASSPGLGGYEQYV. CDR3 in DNA: TGTGCCAGCAGCCCCGGACTAGGGGGCTACGAGCAGTACGTC.

The V call is TRBV15, the J call TRBJ2-3; TRBD2 is a possible D gene (5 bases). There are 16 residues in the CDR3. V was cut by 0 bases and J by 6 bases, with 16 bases left in between. Germline loops: CDR1 LNHNV, CDR2 YYDKDF (reference sequence). The CDR3 bases are TGTGCCACCAGCAGAGACGGGAACTTACCTGGCGATACGCAGTATTTT. Translating it yields CATSRDGNLPGDTQYF. Based on the CDR3 plus reference TRBV15 and TRBJ2-3, the full variable domain is DAMVIQNPRYQVTQFGKPVTLSCSQTLNHNVMYWYQQKSSQAPKLLFHYYDKDFNNEADTPDNFQSRRPNTSFCFLDIRSPGLGDTAMYLCATSRDGNLPGDTQYFGPGTRLTVL.

This clonotype was seen at least ten times. This rearrangement joins TRBV12-3 or TRBV12-4 to TRBJ2-3; 13 bases are shared with TRBD2. V shed 6 bases and J 3 bases; nucleotides not matched to a gene: 18. This CDR3 region has 20 residues. CDR3 region: CASSPPGLAGDWITTDTQYF. The CDR3 region has the DNA TGTGCCAGCAGCCCGCCCGGACTAGCGGGAGATTGGATTACTACAGATACGCAGTATTTT.

CDR3 region: CASSLRDGPSALHF. In DNA form, the CDR3 reads TGTGCCAGCAGTCTAAGGGACGGACCTTCGGCCCTCCACTTT. This rearrangement joins TRBV12-3 or TRBV12-4 to TRBJ1-6; D perhaps matches TRBD1 (5 bases). The CDR3 length is 14 residues. Trimming removed 5 bases at V and 14 bases at J, with 19 bases between.

The table lists this clonotype with a few counts. The J gene is TRBJ2-1, the V gene TRBV5-1; TRBD2 agrees at 10 bases. V trimming: 0 bases; J trimming: 0 bases; junction bases outside the gene matches: 6. The length of the CDR3 is 18 residues. The germline gives CDR1 SGHRS, CDR2 YFSETQ. CDR3 sequence (DNA): TGCGCCAGCAGCTTGGCCAGCGGGGGGGTCGCCTCCTACAATGAGCAGTTCTTC. This codes for CASSLASGGVASYNEQFF.

This clonotype was picked up a small number of times. This sequence joins TRBV7-9 and TRBJ2-5; 9 nucleotides line up with TRBD1. Germline CDR1 is SEHNR and CDR2 is FQNEAQ (reference sequence). This CDR3 comprises 14 residues. The V gene end was trimmed by 5 bases and the J gene end by 5 bases; junction bases not matched to a gene: 6. CDR3 in DNA: TGTGCCAGCAGCACAGGGGGCGCACGGGAGACCCAGTACTTC. Translating gives CASSTGGARETQYF.

This clonotype was seen only a few times. The genes are TRBV7-2 and TRBJ2-5; D unresolved. Trimming removed 5 bases at V and 7 bases at J, with 17 bases between. CDR1 and CDR2 from the germline V gene are SGHTA and FQGNSA. The CDR3 extends over 14 amino acids. The CDR3 DNA follows: TGTGCCAGCAGCCTGGACCCTCCACTTGGGACCCAGTACTTC. It encodes CASSLDPPLGTQYF. Full variable domain (rest looked up from reference TRBV7-2 and TRBJ2-5): GAGVSQSPSNKVTEKGKDVELRCDPISGHTALYWYRQSLGQGLEFLIYFQGNSAPDKSGLPSDRFSAERTGGSVSTLTIQRTQQEDSAVYLCASSLDPPLGTQYFGPGTRLLVL.

In this sample, this clonotype turned up a few times. The V gene is TRBV6-2 or TRBV6-3, the J gene TRBJ2-2, with D uncertain. CDR1 MNHEY and CDR2 SVGEGT come from the germline V gene. V shed 2 bases and J shed 0 bases, with 10 bases lying between them. The length of the CDR3 is 16 residues. The CDR3 spells CASSYGPTSNTGELFF. In DNA form, the CDR3 reads TGTGCCAGCAGTTACGGTCCAACCTCGAACACCGGGGAGCTGTTTTTT.

This chain connects TRBV19 to TRBJ2-5; 10 nucleotides line up with TRBD1. V shed 5 bases, J shed 0 bases, and the junction held 6 bases outside the gene matches. Germline-derived CDR1 and CDR2 are LNHDA and SQIVND (reference sequence). The CDR3 totals 16 residues. The CDR3: CASSQDRGLYQETQYF. CDR3 bases: TGTGCCAGTAGTCAAGACAGGGGGCTGTACCAAGAGACCCAGTACTTC.

The chain carries TRBV7-9 and TRBJ2-1; either TRBD1 or TRBD2 may fit D (5 bases each). From germline, CDR1 is SEHNR and CDR2 FQNEAQ (reference sequence). CDR3 length: 13 amino acids. V gave up 5 bases and J gave up 13 bases, with 18 bases separating them. CDR3 protein: CASSMSGTPSQFF. The DNA for the CDR3 is TGTGCCAGCAGCATGTCCGGGACCCCCAGCCAGTTCTTC.

This clonotype was counted a few times. The chain uses TRBV7-8 and TRBJ2-7, with D maybe TRBD1 (6 bases). This CDR3 has 16 amino acids. Germline assignment: CDR1 SGHVS and CDR2 FQNEAQ. The V end lost 5 bases, the J end lost 5 bases, and 22 bases lay between the germline ends. Here the CDR3 DNA reads TGTGCCAGCAGCGACAAGGTTTGGGACACCAGAGACGAGCAGTACGTC. It translates to CASSDKVWDTRDEQYV.

A few counts support this clonotype. The chain is built from TRBV11-2 and TRBJ2-1, with a possible D match to TRBD2 (6 bases). The CDR3 extends over 17 amino acids. CDR1 is SGHAT, CDR2 FQNNGV, per germline. V lost 5 bases and J 0 bases, leaving 17 bases between the germline ends. CDR3 region: CASSPLKSSASYNEQFF. CDR3 in DNA: TGTGCCAGCAGCCCCCTAAAATCTAGCGCCTCCTACAATGAGCAGTTCTTC.

The chain employs TRBV27 and TRBJ2-5; D unresolved. Germline-derived CDR1 and CDR2 are MNHEY and SMNVEV (reference sequence). The CDR3 contains 11 residues. Trimming removed 6 bases from V and 7 bases from J, with 9 bases in between. The CDR3 protein is CASSRGATQYF. The CDR3, as DNA: TGTGCCAGCAGCAGAGGAGCGACCCAGTACTTC.

This chain uses TRBV24-1 with TRBJ2-2; no clear D. This CDR3 has 19 residues. Trimming took off 5 bases at V and 0 bases at J, with 21 bases between the two ends. Germline CDR1 and CDR2: KGHDR and SFDVKD. The CDR3 nucleotides read TGTGCCACCAGTGCTCATCCTGCCGGCGGAATAGCGAACACCGGGGAGCTGTTTTTT. Its translation is CATSAHPAGGIANTGELFF.

This clonotype has only a few counts. V usage is TRBV7-2 and J usage is TRBJ1-2; D possibly corresponds to TRBD1 (6 bases). The CDR3 has 16 amino acids. CDR1 and CDR2 (germline): SGHTA, FQGNSA. V lost 1 base and J 6 bases, leaving 18 bases between the germline ends. CDR3 sequence (DNA): TGTGCCAGCAGCTTAGTTGGGGTCAGGGGAGGTAATGGCTACACCTTC. Protein product: CASSLVGVRGGNGYTF.

The rearrangement uses TRBV7-6 and TRBJ1-2; D not resolved. Trimming cost V 8 bases and J 6 bases, with 10 bases left between them. The CDR3 totals 11 residues. Per the germline V gene, CDR1 is SGHVS and CDR2 is FNYEAQ. The CDR3 DNA sequence: TGTGCCAGCGGGTCAGTAGATGGCTACACCTTC. Translated: CASGSVDGYTF.

DNA of the CDR3: TGTGCCAGCAGCCCGTCTGCTAGCGGGAGGGGGTATGAGCAGTTCTTC. Protein product: CASSPSASGRGYEQFF. The rearrangement joins TRBV7-7 to TRBJ2-1, with 12 bases identical to TRBD2. Germline assignment: CDR1 SSHAT and CDR2 FNYEAQ (reference sequence). J gave up 8 bases and V 5 bases, and 10 bases lay outside the gene matches. This CDR3 is built from 16 residues.

The J gene is TRBJ2-3, the V gene TRBV18, with D uncertain. Trimming shortened V by 3 bases and J by 6 bases, and 19 bases separated the two germline ends. This CDR3 region has 16 residues. The germline CDR1 and CDR2 sequences are KGHSH and LQKENI. The CDR3 here is CASSPSSSTGSDTQYF. Here the CDR3 DNA reads TGTGCCAGCTCACCGAGTTCCTCGACGGGTTCCGATACGCAGTATTTT.

V usage is TRBV5-5 and J usage is TRBJ2-5; unclear D gene. There are 14 residues in the CDR3. The germline V and J ends were trimmed by 4 bases and 5 bases, with 15 bases remaining between them. Germline V gene sequence: CDR1 SGHKS, CDR2 YYEKEE (reference sequence). CDR3 sequence: CASSLDPGSETQYF. In DNA, the CDR3 is TGTGCCAGCAGCCTCGACCCAGGATCGGAGACCCAGTACTTC.

The J gene is TRBJ1-1, the V gene TRBV7-9; tentative D call: TRBD1 (5 bases). CDR3 length: 15 residues. Germline V CDR1 and CDR2: SEHNR, FQNEAQ (reference sequence). V shed 5 bases and J shed 5 bases, with 18 bases lying between them. The CDR3 sequence: CASSPRMGGGTEAFF. The CDR3 nucleotides are TGTGCCAGCAGCCCACGGATGGGGGGGGGAACTGAAGCTTTCTTT.

This clonotype was observed a few times. The rearrangement joins TRBV28 to TRBJ2-7; D possibly uses TRBD1 or TRBD2 (7 bases each). Germline-derived CDR1 and CDR2 are MDHEN and SYDVKM. Trimming removed 7 bases at V and 3 bases at J, with 16 bases between. The CDR3 is made up of 14 amino acids. The CDR3 reads CASITSGGGYEQYF. The CDR3 DNA sequence: TGTGCCAGCATCACCTCAGGGGGGGGCTACGAGCAGTACTTC. Combining the CDR3 with reference TRBV28 and TRBJ2-7 gives the whole variable domain DVKVTQSSRYLVKRTGEKVFLECVQDMDHENMFWYRQDPGLGLRLIYFSYDVKMKEKGDIPEGYSVSREKKERFSLILESASTNQTSMYLCASITSGGGYEQYFGPGTRLTVT.

This clonotype was observed a few times. The chain combines TRBV7-9 with TRBJ1-1, with a tentative D call TRBD1 (5 bases). Germline loops: CDR1 SEHNR, CDR2 FQNEAQ (reference sequence). The length of the CDR3 is 15 residues. Trimming shortened V by 6 bases and J by 0 bases, and 14 bases separated the two germline ends. CDR3 DNA sequence: TGTGCCAGCAGTACCGGCGACAGCTTGAACACTGAAGCTTTCTTT. It encodes CASSTGDSLNTEAFF.

The rearrangement links TRBV6-5 to TRBJ1-1; TRBD1 is a possible D gene (6 bases). This CDR3 has 15 residues. CDR1 and CDR2 from the germline V gene are MNHEY and SVGAGI. V lost 0 bases and J lost 1, with 9 bases in between. CDR3 region: CASSYSGRGNTEAFF. The CDR3 nucleotides read TGTGCCAGCAGTTACTCCGGCAGGGGGAACACTGAAGCTTTCTTT.